This T cell receptor (beta chain) was recovered during a study of T cells after yellow fever vaccination. The CDR3 consists of 15 residues. Per the germline V gene, CDR1 is SGHVS and CDR2 is FQNEAQ. Trimming took off 5 bases at V and 2 bases at J, with 16 bases between the two ends. TCRdb processed the 5' RACE reads anew with MiXCR; each CDR3 protein has one entry. This table has 130,000 or so distinct CDR3 sequences, approximately 16% appearing once. The input for sequencing was CD8+ T cells sorted from PBMCs, taken 5 days after the yellow fever booster vaccination. The chain has TRBV7-8 and TRBJ2-7; the D gene is possibly TRBD1 (6 bases). The TCR sequence derives from a man aged 18 to 29 who received the YFV17D yellow fever vaccine. CDR3 loop: CASSTATGSPYEQYF. CDR3 bases: TGTGCCAGCAGCACCGCGACAGGCTCGCCCTACGAGCAGTACTTC. The full variable domain, rest sourced from reference TRBV7-8 and TRBJ2-7, is GAGVSQSPRYKVAKRGQDVALRCDPISGHVSLFWYQQALGQGPEFLTYFQNEAQLDKSGLPSDRFFAERPEGSVSTLKIQRTQQEDSAVYLCASSTATGSPYEQYFGPGTRLTVT.